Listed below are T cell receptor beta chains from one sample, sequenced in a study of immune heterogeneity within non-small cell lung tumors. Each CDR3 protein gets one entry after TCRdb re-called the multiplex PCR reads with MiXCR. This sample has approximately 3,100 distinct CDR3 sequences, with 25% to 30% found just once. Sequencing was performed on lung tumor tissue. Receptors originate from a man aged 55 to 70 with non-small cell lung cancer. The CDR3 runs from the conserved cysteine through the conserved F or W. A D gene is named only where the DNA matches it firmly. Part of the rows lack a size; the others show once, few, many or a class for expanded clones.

CDR3aa: CASSLGDRGNTIYF; CDR3nt: TGTGCCAGCAGCCTGGGGGACAGAGGAAACACCATATATTTT; d_gene: TRBD1; abundance: medium-sized; v_gene: TRBV5-5; j_gene: TRBJ1-3
CDR3aa: CASSVAQGAIDEAFF; CDR3nt: TGTGCCAGCAGCGTAGCTCAGGGGGCGATTGATGAAGCTTTCTTT; d_gene: TRBD1; abundance: NA; v_gene: TRBV9; j_gene: TRBJ1-1
CDR3aa: CASSPRTAVAGISYEQYF; CDR3nt: TGTGCCAGCAGCCCACGGACTGCCGTAGCGGGCATCTCCTACGAGCAGTACTTC; d_gene: TRBD2; abundance: large; v_gene: TRBV13; j_gene: TRBJ2-7
CDR3aa: CATTQGGSSTEAFF; CDR3nt: TGTGCCACTACACAGGGCGGCTCGTCCACTGAAGCTTTCTTT; d_gene: NA; abundance: NA; v_gene: TRBV7-2; j_gene: TRBJ1-1
CDR3aa: CASRGTTGSSPLHF; CDR3nt: TGTGCCAGCAGGGGGACCACGGGGTCTTCACCCCTCCACTTT; d_gene: NA; abundance: NA; v_gene: TRBV2; j_gene: TRBJ1-6
CDR3aa: CASTGTGGFYYSNQPQHF; CDR3nt: TGTGCCAGCACAGGGACAGGTGGCTTTTATTATAGCAATCAGCCCCAACATTTT; d_gene: TRBD1; abundance: few; v_gene: TRBV5-8; j_gene: TRBJ1-5
CDR3aa: CASSPFGGTEAFF; CDR3nt: TGTGCCAGCAGCCCCTTTGGAGGGACTGAAGCTTTCTTT; d_gene: NA; abundance: few; v_gene: TRBV7-9; j_gene: TRBJ1-1
CDR3aa: CASSPSGGNEQFF; CDR3nt: TGCGCCAGCAGTCCCTCAGGGGGCAATGAGCAGTTCTTC; d_gene: TRBD1; abundance: NA; v_gene: TRBV10-1; j_gene: TRBJ2-1
CDR3aa: CSARDRAKYSNQPQHF; CDR3nt: TGCAGTGCTAGAGATCGCGCAAAGTATAGCAATCAGCCCCAGCATTTT; d_gene: NA; abundance: few; v_gene: TRBV20-1; j_gene: TRBJ1-5
CDR3aa: CATSRVVGQGVNYGYTF; CDR3nt: TGTGCCACCAGCAGAGTGGTGGGACAGGGGGTTAACTATGGCTACACCTTC; d_gene: TRBD1; abundance: medium-sized; v_gene: TRBV15; j_gene: TRBJ1-2
CDR3aa: CASSFGRGSIEQFF; CDR3nt: TGTGCCAGCAGTTTTGGCAGGGGAAGTATTGAGCAGTTCTTC; d_gene: NA; abundance: NA; v_gene: TRBV12-3/TRBV12-4; j_gene: TRBJ2-1
CDR3aa: CASSPSGGQTPLHF; CDR3nt: TGTGCCAGCTCACCTTCCGGGGGACAGACACCCCTCCACTTT; d_gene: TRBD1; abundance: few; v_gene: TRBV18; j_gene: TRBJ1-6
CDR3aa: CASSQIAEPSYEQYF; CDR3nt: TGCGCCAGCAGCCAAATCGCGGAGCCTTCCTACGAGCAGTACTTC; d_gene: NA; abundance: few; v_gene: TRBV4-1; j_gene: TRBJ2-7
CDR3aa: CGAKSPGLAGVADTQYF; CDR3nt: TGCGGTGCTAAATCTCCGGGACTAGCGGGAGTAGCAGATACGCAGTATTTT; d_gene: TRBD2; abundance: NA; v_gene: TRBV20-1; j_gene: TRBJ2-3
CDR3aa: CASRPTGTGTVYEQFF; CDR3nt: TGTGCCAGCAGACCTACCGGGACAGGGACGGTGTATGAGCAGTTCTTC; d_gene: TRBD1; abundance: few; v_gene: TRBV28; j_gene: TRBJ2-1
CDR3aa: CASSIGQGEYEKYF; CDR3nt: TGTGCCAGTAGTATCGGACAGGGGGAGTACGAGAAGTACTTC; d_gene: TRBD1; abundance: NA; v_gene: TRBV19; j_gene: TRBJ2-7
CDR3aa: CAWSRTALSTDTQNF; CDR3nt: TGTGCCTGGAGTCGTACAGCGCTATCCACAGATACGCAGAATTTT; d_gene: NA; abundance: once; v_gene: TRBV30; j_gene: TRBJ2-3
CDR3aa: CSVRMGHLLDGYTF; CDR3nt: TGCAGTGTTAGAATGGGACATTTGTTGGATGGCTACACCTTC; d_gene: NA; abundance: NA; v_gene: TRBV20-1; j_gene: TRBJ1-2
CDR3aa: CASSFLGINQPQHF; CDR3nt: TGTGCCAGCAGTTTTCTGGGGATCAATCAGCCCCAGCATTTT; d_gene: NA; abundance: few; v_gene: TRBV12-3/TRBV12-4; j_gene: TRBJ1-5
CDR3aa: CATSAGSGSNYEQYF; CDR3nt: TGTGCCACCAGTGCGGGTAGCGGGAGTAATTACGAGCAGTACTTC; d_gene: TRBD2; abundance: medium-sized; v_gene: TRBV24-1; j_gene: TRBJ2-7
CDR3aa: CASSGYGYTF; CDR3nt: TGTGCCAGCAGTGGGTATGGCTACACCTTC; d_gene: NA; abundance: few; v_gene: TRBV28; j_gene: TRBJ1-2
CDR3aa: CASSSSLLAGVLEQYF; CDR3nt: TGTGCCAGCAGCTCTTCCCTTCTAGCGGGAGTCCTCGAGCAGTACTTC; d_gene: TRBD2; abundance: medium-sized; v_gene: TRBV9; j_gene: TRBJ2-7